A single sample gave rise to the 11 T cell receptor beta chains below, sequenced in a study of breast tumors, draining lymph nodes, adjacent tissues. Axillary draining lymph nodes of breast cancer patients supplied the node samples. TCRdb re-called the multiplex PCR reads through MiXCR, storing one row per CDR3 protein. Counted here are under 250,000 distinct CDR3 sequences, around 32% occurring once; the ten biggest clones make up around 1.5%. The sequencing sample was made of axillary lymph node tissue. These receptors all come from a female donor with breast cancer. Some clones in this sample may be carry-over from other donors' samples.

This sequence joins TRBV19 and TRBJ1-6; D ambiguous. The V and J ends lost 5 bases and 7 bases respectively, with 9 bases between them. Germline V CDR1 and CDR2: LNHDA, SQIVND (reference sequence). The CDR3 length is 13 residues. The DNA for the CDR3 is TGTGCCAGTAGTGCCTCGGGAAATTCACCCCTCCACTTT. Translating it yields CASSASGNSPLHF.

The rearrangement joins TRBV7-8 to TRBJ2-1; TRBD2 matches at 8 bases. The CDR3 extends over 20 amino acids. Germline assignment: CDR1 SGHVS and CDR2 FQNEAQ. Trimming took 8 bases from V and 4 from J; bases not matched to a gene: 25. The CDR3 spells CASGGSGTNGGVLRYNEQFF. The CDR3 DNA is TGTGCCAGCGGGGGGTCCGGGACTAACGGGGGGGTCCTAAGGTACAATGAGCAGTTCTTC. The whole variable domain, filled in from reference TRBV7-8 and TRBJ2-1, reads GAGVSQSPRYKVAKRGQDVALRCDPISGHVSLFWYQQALGQGPEFLTYFQNEAQLDKSGLPSDRFFAERPEGSVSTLKIQRTQQEDSAVYLCASGGSGTNGGVLRYNEQFFGPGTRLTVL.

Many counts were recorded for this clonotype. This chain joins TRBV6-1 and TRBJ2-3, with TRBD1 matching over 11 bases. V was clipped by 4 bases and J by 4 bases; unmatched bases: 4. The CDR3 covers 15 residues. From germline, CDR1 is MNHNS and CDR2 SASEGT. Here the CDR3 reads CASSARTGGSDTQYF. As DNA, the CDR3 is TGTGCCAGCAGTGCGCGGACAGGGGGCTCAGATACGCAGTATTTT.

This clonotype was recorded only once. The chain combines TRBV28 with TRBJ1-2, with D unresolved. CDR3 size: 16 residues. V lost 1 base, J lost 12 bases, and 24 bases lay in between. Germline V lookup: CDR1 MDHEN, CDR2 SYDVKM. CDR3 loop: CASSLYGVRAVSGNTF. For the CDR3, the DNA is TGTGCCAGCAGTTTATACGGGGTGCGGGCTGTCTCTGGAAACACCTTC.

This clonotype was recorded at least ten times. The chain couples TRBV28 to TRBJ1-6; TRBD1 is a possible D gene (5 bases). The V gene lost 7 bases and the J gene lost 6 bases, with 22 bases spanning the gap. The CDR3 is 17 residues long. The germline CDR1 and CDR2 sequences are MDHEN and SYDVKM. The CDR3 DNA reads as TGTGCCAGCATTCCCTCGATTTTAGGGGCTGGTAATTCACCCCTCCACTTT. Its protein product is CASIPSILGAGNSPLHF. The whole variable domain, filled in from reference TRBV28 and TRBJ1-6, reads DVKVTQSSRYLVKRTGEKVFLECVQDMDHENMFWYRQDPGLGLRLIYFSYDVKMKEKGDIPEGYSVSREKKERFSLILESASTNQTSMYLCASIPSILGAGNSPLHFGNGTRLTVT.

The rearrangement links TRBV20-1 to TRBJ2-5, with D possibly TRBD1 on 6 matching bases. The germline V and J ends were trimmed by 0 bases and 6 bases, with 11 bases remaining between them. The CDR3 has 13 amino acids. The germline gives CDR1 DFQATT, CDR2 SNEGSKA (reference sequence). The CDR3 DNA reads TGCAGTGCTAGAGACAGGGGTGTAAAGACCCAGTACTTC. This translates into CSARDRGVKTQYF.

This clonotype was seen repeatedly, ten times or more. At one of its ends the junction is not consistent with the germline gene, which may arise from a read error. This rearrangement joins TRBV5-1 to TRBJ2-7, with D perhaps given as TRBD1 or TRBD2 (5 bases each). Germline assignment: CDR1 SGHRS and CDR2 YFSETQ. The CDR3 totals 13 residues. The CDR3 region is CASSNGTASYLSF. CDR3 nucleotides: TGCGCCAGCAGCAACGGGACCGCTTCGTACCTGTCCTTC.

This clonotype was counted many times. This rearrangement joins TRBV7-2 to TRBJ2-3; no clear D. Trimming took off 1 base at V and 6 bases at J, with 8 bases between the two ends. CDR1 SGHTA and CDR2 FQGNSA come from the germline V gene. The CDR3 contains 13 residues. DNA of the CDR3: TGTGCCAGCAGCTTAGACGAGGCGGATACGCAGTATTTT. Translated, it gives CASSLDEADTQYF.

This clonotype was counted ten times or more. The chain links TRBV7-2 to TRBJ2-7; no definite D call. The V and J ends lost 5 bases and 4 bases respectively, with 9 bases between them. CDR1 and CDR2 from the germline V gene are SGHTA and FQGNSA. CDR3 length: 12 residues. Here the CDR3 reads CASSKNIYEQYF. The CDR3 nucleotides are TGTGCCAGCAGCAAAAATATTTACGAGCAGTACTTC. The full variable domain, in which reference TRBV7-2 and TRBJ2-7 provide the parts outside the CDR3, is GAGVSQSPSNKVTEKGKDVELRCDPISGHTALYWYRQSLGQGLEFLIYFQGNSAPDKSGLPSDRFSAERTGGSVSTLTIQRTQQEDSAVYLCASSKNIYEQYFGPGTRLTVT.

In its sample, this clonotype was seen many times. The genes are TRBV18 and TRBJ1-2; a weak D match, TRBD1 (6 bases). The CDR3 sequence is 15 residues long. The V gene lost 3 bases and the J gene lost 4 bases, with 15 bases spanning the gap. The germline gives CDR1 KGHSH, CDR2 LQKENI. CDR3 in amino acids: CASSPNVGTSYGYTF. CDR3 bases: TGTGCCAGCTCACCGAACGTCGGGACAAGCTATGGCTACACCTTC.

This clonotype was found many times. The V gene is TRBV12-3 or TRBV12-4, the J gene TRBJ1-2; D not certain. This CDR3 region has 14 residues. The V and J ends lost 3 bases and 0 bases respectively, with 8 bases between them. As DNA, the CDR3 is TGTGCCAGCAGTTTTCAGTCAGCTAACTATGGCTACACCTTC. As protein: CASSFQSANYGYTF.